A selection of T cell receptor beta chains follows, all from one sample in a study of blood T cell repertoires in COVID-19. Assay: immunoSEQ multiplex PCR; the TCRdb copy retains only in-frame clones and omits some. The data contain 250,000 to 300,000 clones, approximately 90% of them singletons. What was sequenced was PBMCs or T cells enriched from blood (not recorded which). The receptors originated from an older woman in a cohort exposed to, infected with or recovered from COVID-19 (not recorded which). CDR3s include the opening cysteine and the closing phenylalanine or tryptophan. Each record gives: V gene, J gene, D gene, CDR3 protein. A D gene is named only where the DNA matches it firmly.

v_gene: TRBV7-2
j_gene: TRBJ2-5
d_gene: .
CDR3aa: CASSQGSGAGRETQYF

v_gene: TRBV5-1
j_gene: TRBJ2-7
d_gene: .
CDR3aa: CASSLAWSSYEQYF

v_gene: TRBV7-9
j_gene: TRBJ1-6
d_gene: .
CDR3aa: CASSPTGFGNNSPLHF

v_gene: TRBV6-1
j_gene: TRBJ1-3
d_gene: .
CDR3aa: CASSDRRQVQNTIYF

v_gene: TRBV28
j_gene: TRBJ2-3
d_gene: .
CDR3aa: CASSLLGAGTDTQYF

v_gene: TRBV7-8
j_gene: TRBJ2-2
d_gene: TRBD2
CDR3aa: CASSPRLAGRTGELFF

v_gene: TRBV5-1
j_gene: TRBJ2-7
d_gene: .
CDR3aa: CASSLKGDEQYF

v_gene: TRBV5-1
j_gene: TRBJ2-7
d_gene: TRBD2
CDR3aa: CASSFSGGSYEQYF

v_gene: TRBV28
j_gene: TRBJ2-3
d_gene: TRBD1
CDR3aa: CASNKQGYHPRDTQYF

v_gene: TRBV29-1
j_gene: TRBJ2-7
d_gene: TRBD2
CDR3aa: CSVGRGGSEQYF

v_gene: TRBV27
j_gene: TRBJ1-2
d_gene: TRBD1
CDR3aa: CARPTGGGNYGYTF

v_gene: TRBV27
j_gene: TRBJ2-7
d_gene: TRBD2
CDR3aa: CASRKLAGVYEQYF

v_gene: TRBV5-4
j_gene: TRBJ2-3
d_gene: TRBD2
CDR3aa: CASSLKFQREVTDTQYF

v_gene: TRBV18
j_gene: TRBJ2-7
d_gene: .
CDR3aa: CASSPSGSYEQYF

v_gene: TRBV30
j_gene: TRBJ1-1
d_gene: .
CDR3aa: CAWSGRGTNTEAFF

v_gene: TRBV27
j_gene: TRBJ2-1
d_gene: .
CDR3aa: CASSLGQSRSYNEQFF

v_gene: TRBV6-5
j_gene: TRBJ2-1
d_gene: TRBD2
CDR3aa: CASSYGLAGLNEQFF

v_gene: TRBV2
j_gene: TRBJ2-7
d_gene: .
CDR3aa: CASSPGGAGSEQYF

v_gene: TRBV10-1
j_gene: TRBJ2-1
d_gene: TRBD2
CDR3aa: CASKGGSSHEQFF

v_gene: TRBV7-9
j_gene: TRBJ1-6
d_gene: .
CDR3aa: CASSSVGDSPLHF

v_gene: TRBV7-8
j_gene: TRBJ2-2
d_gene: .
CDR3aa: CASRTSGRTGELFF

v_gene: TRBV28
j_gene: TRBJ1-5
d_gene: TRBD1
CDR3aa: CASSLRTGGDQPQHF

v_gene: TRBV7-2
j_gene: TRBJ1-5
d_gene: TRBD1
CDR3aa: CASSPTGTGDQPQHF

v_gene: TRBV7-6
j_gene: TRBJ2-3
d_gene: .
CDR3aa: CASSRGSSSDTQYF

v_gene: TRBV29-1
j_gene: TRBJ2-3
d_gene: TRBD1
CDR3aa: CSVSDRVDGQYF

v_gene: TRBV28
j_gene: TRBJ2-5
d_gene: TRBD1
CDR3aa: CASSSFPRGLETQYF

v_gene: TRBV9
j_gene: TRBJ1-2
d_gene: .
CDR3aa: CASSVRGGYGYTF

v_gene: TRBV2
j_gene: TRBJ1-3
d_gene: .
CDR3aa: CASSAPLFGLENTIYF

v_gene: TRBV5-6
j_gene: TRBJ1-6
d_gene: TRBD1
CDR3aa: CASSFRQGYNSPLHF

v_gene: TRBV4-2
j_gene: TRBJ1-2
d_gene: .
CDR3aa: CASSQVTAGDNYGYTF

v_gene: TRBV10-1
j_gene: TRBJ2-2
d_gene: TRBD1
CDR3aa: CASSRQGGTGELFF

v_gene: TRBV27
j_gene: TRBJ1-6
d_gene: .
CDR3aa: CASSLYNSPLHF

v_gene: TRBV14
j_gene: TRBJ1-5
d_gene: .
CDR3aa: CASNEEATHSNQPQHF

v_gene: TRBV9
j_gene: TRBJ1-6
d_gene: TRBD1
CDR3aa: CASRGQGANSPLHF

v_gene: TRBV7-2
j_gene: TRBJ1-1
d_gene: .
CDR3aa: CASSPRGTEAFF

v_gene: TRBV18
j_gene: TRBJ2-1
d_gene: .
CDR3aa: CASSPMEYHNEQFF

v_gene: TRBV7-2
j_gene: TRBJ2-1
d_gene: .
CDR3aa: CASSLGSVGNLEQFF

v_gene: TRBV9
j_gene: TRBJ2-2
d_gene: TRBD1
CDR3aa: CASSELGQGGPGELFF

v_gene: TRBV27
j_gene: TRBJ2-5
d_gene: .
CDR3aa: CASGSIYQETQYF

v_gene: TRBV18
j_gene: TRBJ2-1
d_gene: .
CDR3aa: CASSPITGSSYNEQFF

v_gene: TRBV29-1
j_gene: TRBJ2-1
d_gene: TRBD2
CDR3aa: CSVGSGSSEQFF

v_gene: TRBV5-4
j_gene: TRBJ1-1
d_gene: .
CDR3aa: CASNLPGYNTEAFF

v_gene: TRBV19
j_gene: TRBJ2-1
d_gene: TRBD2
CDR3aa: CASRSGSAAWEQFF

v_gene: TRBV3-1/TRBV3-2
j_gene: TRBJ1-5
d_gene: .
CDR3aa: CASSQDRDQPQHF

v_gene: TRBV28
j_gene: TRBJ2-6
d_gene: TRBD1
CDR3aa: CASSSTGAGANVLTF

v_gene: TRBV5-1
j_gene: TRBJ2-1
d_gene: TRBD2
CDR3aa: CASSSTLAGETYNEQFF

v_gene: TRBV7-2
j_gene: TRBJ2-2
d_gene: TRBD1
CDR3aa: CASSLVGRGQGATGELFF

v_gene: TRBV24-1
j_gene: TRBJ2-1
d_gene: TRBD2
CDR3aa: CATSAPGLAAPNEQFF

v_gene: TRBV27
j_gene: TRBJ2-1
d_gene: TRBD2
CDR3aa: CASSPGGVRNEQFF